Listed below are T cell receptor beta chains from one sample, sequenced in a study of PD-L1 blockade in urothelial cancer. Assay: immunoSEQ multiplex PCR; the TCRdb copy retains only in-frame clones and omits some. The sample includes about 50,000 clones, 70% to 90% of them seen just once. Specimen: PBMCs, collected around atezolizumab (anti-PD-L1) treatment. Every receptor here comes from a man between 60 and 75 years old with urothelial cancer. CDR3s include the opening cysteine and the closing phenylalanine or tryptophan. D genes are given only for firm matches. A row's size may be missing; if present it is once, few, many or a size class.

>-|TRBV6-5|TRBJ2-5|-
CASSSGRRETQYF
TGTGCCAGCAGTTCTGGGAGGCGGGAGACCCAGTACTTC
>-|TRBV6-1|TRBJ2-7|TRBD2
CASRAGGTAHEQYF
TGTGCCAGCAGGGCGGGAGGGACGGCCCACGAGCAGTACTTC
>-|TRBV5-4|TRBJ1-5|-
CASSLSGDNQPQHF
TGTGCCAGCAGCTTATCCGGGGATAATCAGCCCCAGCATTTT
>-|TRBV5-6|TRBJ2-4|TRBD1
CASSLRGRRNIQYF
TGTGCCAGCAGCCTCAGGGGGCGACGAAACATTCAGTACTTC
>-|TRBV27|TRBJ1-1|TRBD1
CASTRTGMKPEAFF
TGTGCCAGCACCAGGACAGGGATGAAGCCTGAAGCTTTCTTT
>few|TRBV4-1|TRBJ1-5|-
CASSQEGAGLNQPQHF
TGCGCCAGCAGCCAAGAGGGGGCAGGCCTCAATCAGCCCCAGCATTTT
>-|TRBV11-2|TRBJ1-1|-
CASSPLRSGMNTEAFF
TGTGCCAGCAGCCCCCTTCGGTCCGGGATGAACACTGAAGCTTTCTTT
>-|TRBV5-1|TRBJ1-4|-
CASSWAGAANEKLFF
TGCGCCAGCAGCTGGGCGGGAGCGGCTAATGAAAAACTGTTTTTT
>-|TRBV11-2|TRBJ2-7|-
CASSQAASSYEQYF
TGTGCCAGCAGCCAAGCGGCGAGCTCCTACGAGCAGTACTTC
>few|TRBV25-1|TRBJ1-1|-
CASSGSSRTEAFF
TGTGCCAGCAGTGGATCGAGTCGGACTGAAGCTTTCTTT
>-|TRBV18|TRBJ2-3|TRBD2
CASSLGGGGDTQYF
TGTGCCAGCTCACTCGGCGGGGGAGGTGATACGCAGTATTTT
>-|TRBV11-1|TRBJ1-3|TRBD1
CASTRTGAGNTIYF
TGTGCCAGCACCAGGACAGGGGCCGGAAACACCATATATTTT
>few|TRBV2|TRBJ1-1|TRBD1
CASKRQGTEAFF
TGTGCCAGCAAACGACAGGGCACTGAAGCTTTCTTT
>-|TRBV5-1|TRBJ2-7|TRBD2
CASSVLTSGGAHEQYF
TGCGCCAGCAGCGTTCTAACTAGCGGGGGGGCCCACGAGCAGTACTTC
>-|TRBV7-8|TRBJ1-2|-
CASSPLSSYGYTF
TGTGCCAGCAGCCCCCTGAGTAGCTATGGCTACACCTTC
>-|TRBV4-2|TRBJ2-5|-
CASSQDPGSAQYF
TGTGCCAGCAGCCAAGATCCAGGGTCGGCGCAGTACTTC
>-|TRBV4-1|TRBJ2-5|TRBD2
CASSQGPSGGLDQETQYF
TGCGCCAGCAGCCAAGGTCCTAGCGGGGGGCTTGACCAAGAGACCCAGTACTTC